This TCR beta chain stems from a study of cytomegalovirus exposure and HLA in healthy donors. Primers: 60 Vbeta forward and 13 Jbeta reverse. Sequencing used immunoSEQ multiplex PCR; TCRdb keeps in-frame clones, though not all of them. The table includes more than 100,000 clones, around nine tenths detected once. The receptor's source is a woman between 25 and 40 years old in good health and CMV-seronegative. Sequenced: PBMCs.

The CDR3 DNA sequence: TGTGCCAGCAGCTCCCAAACAGGGGTAAATTCACCCCTCCACTTT. Encoded protein: CASSSQTGVNSPLHF. This chain links TRBV7-8 with TRBJ1-6, with TRBD1 identical over 7 bases. The CDR3 length is 15 residues. CDR1 and CDR2 from the germline V gene are SGHVS and FQNEAQ. With 4 bases clipped from V and 7 bases from J, the junction kept 7 bases outside the gene matches. Complete variable domain (other parts from reference TRBV7-8 and TRBJ1-6): GAGVSQSPRYKVAKRGQDVALRCDPISGHVSLFWYQQALGQGPEFLTYFQNEAQLDKSGLPSDRFFAERPEGSVSTLKIQRTQQEDSAVYLCASSSQTGVNSPLHFGNGTRLTVT.